These 15 T cell receptor beta chains were all obtained from the same sample, sequenced in a study of T-cell reconstitution after alpha-beta-depleted transplantation in children listed by TCRdb under 2016. The treatment or condition label here, explained by the study, means: allogeneic hematopoietic cell transplantation with graft depleted of TCRalphabeta T cells and CD19 B cells. The library was generated by PCR. The sequencer was an Illumina HiSeq 2500. Molecular barcoding was employed in the preparation of TCR libraries, with unique molecular identifiers being used to normalize TCRbeta repertoire quantification. The public sequencing data were trimmed at Q25 with fastp and processed into clonotypes with MiXCR by TCRdb, which kept only in-frame beta chains. Merged by CDR3 protein, the rows form single entries marked with the most common genes and DNA. For this sample the table gives 450,000 to 600,000 distinct CDR3 sequences, of which over 9.5% were detected only once. The ten largest clones add up to 2% to 2.5% of the sample.

The specimen was PBMCs, collected before TCRalphabeta/CD19-depleted stem cell transplant. Receptors originate from a child aged 2 to 10 with inherited bone marrow failure, due to receive a stem cell transplant.

This clonotype came up many times. The chain combines TRBV15 with TRBJ1-2, with no clear D. CDR1 LNHNV and CDR2 YYDKDF come from the germline V gene (reference sequence). The CDR3 spans 14 residues. V lost 0 bases and J 5 bases, leaving 10 bases between the germline ends. The CDR3 protein is CATSRDRGIYGYTF. CDR3 DNA: TGTGCCACCAGCAGAGATCGTGGCATTTATGGCTACACCTTC. The variable domain in full, with the rest retrieved from reference TRBV15 and TRBJ1-2, is DAMVIQNPRYQVTQFGKPVTLSCSQTLNHNVMYWYQQKSSQAPKLLFHYYDKDFNNEADTPDNFQSRRPNTSFCFLDIRSPGLGDTAMYLCATSRDRGIYGYTFGSGTRLTVV.

This clonotype showed up many times. The chain combines TRBV29-1 with TRBJ2-5; D perhaps matches TRBD2 (6 bases). Trimming left V 3 bases short and J 3 bases short, with 20 bases between. Germline-derived CDR1 and CDR2 are SQVTM and ANQGSEA. The CDR3 is 16 residues long. CDR3 coding DNA: TGCAGCGTTGACCCCCTCTCGATCTCGGGGGAAGAGACCCAGTACTTC. This encodes CSVDPLSISGEETQYF. Filled out from reference TRBV29-1 and TRBJ2-5, the complete variable domain reads SAVISQKPSRDICQRGTSLTIQCQVDSQVTMMFWYRQQPGQSLTLIATANQGSEATYESGFVIDKFPISRPNLTFSTLTVSNMSPEDSSIYLCSVDPLSISGEETQYFGPGTRLLVL.

This clonotype was picked up many times. This chain connects TRBV7-9 to TRBJ2-1, with a tentative D call TRBD1 (5 bases). The germline CDR1 and CDR2 sequences are SEHNR and FQNEAQ (reference sequence). V was shortened by 3 bases and J by 9 bases, with 15 bases between the two germline ends. The CDR3 runs to 14 residues. Written as DNA, the CDR3 is TGTGCCAGCAGCTTTTACTACGACAGCCTTGAGCAGTTCTTC. Encoded protein: CASSFYYDSLEQFF.

The sample holds a few counts of this clonotype. This chain links TRBV7-8 with TRBJ2-2; TRBD2 aligns across 10 bases. V was clipped by 5 bases and J by 4 bases; unmatched bases: 7. CDR3 length: 16 amino acids. Germline loops: CDR1 SGHVS, CDR2 FQNEAQ. In DNA form, the CDR3 reads TGTGCCAGCAGCAGTCCCAGCGGGAGGGTCACCGGGGAGCTGTTTTTT. Its protein product is CASSSPSGRVTGELFF.

This clonotype was observed a single time. One junction end does not reproduce the germline sequence, and a read error may be involved. The chain links TRBV4-3 to TRBJ2-1, with 11 positions matching TRBD2. This CDR3 contains 19 residues. From germline, CDR1 is LGHNA and CDR2 YSLEER. CDR3 sequence (DNA): TGCGCCAGCAGACAAGAGGTCCTAGCGGGAGGCCTAGCCTACAATGAGCAGTTCTTC. Its protein product is CASRQEVLAGGLAYNEQFF.

This clonotype appeared many times. This sequence joins TRBV6-5 and TRBJ1-1, with D hard to call. The CDR3 sequence is 14 residues long. V lost 0 bases and J lost 4, with 9 bases in between. Germline V gene data show CDR1 as MNHEY and CDR2 as SVGAGI. CDR3 loop: CASSYSRWGTEAFF. The CDR3 coding sequence is TGTGCCAGCAGTTACTCGAGGTGGGGCACTGAAGCTTTCTTT.

The sample holds a few counts of this clonotype. V is TRBV28 and J is TRBJ2-7, with unresolved D. The V end was cut by 4 bases, the J end by 4 bases, with 11 bases between. Germline V CDR1 and CDR2: MDHEN, SYDVKM. This CDR3 contains 13 residues. CDR3 in amino acids: CASSSYSLYEQYF. The CDR3 DNA reads as TGTGCCAGCAGTTCCTACTCATTATACGAGCAGTACTTC.

This clonotype was counted at least ten times. The chain links TRBV12-3 or TRBV12-4 to TRBJ2-2; D not resolved. V lost 3 bases, J lost 2 bases, and 13 bases lay in between. The CDR3 is made up of 16 amino acids. CDR3 bases: TGTGCCAGCAGTTTCGGTCCTAGGATAAACACCGGGGAGCTGTTTTTT. This gives the protein CASSFGPRINTGELFF.

This clonotype was counted at least ten times. This chain joins TRBV7-9 and TRBJ2-5; D ambiguous. The germline V gene has CDR1 SEHNR and CDR2 FQNEAQ (reference sequence). Trimming shortened V by 7 bases and J by 2 bases, and 11 bases separated the two germline ends. The CDR3 covers 13 residues. The DNA for the CDR3 is TGTGCCAGCACCCATGCGGTTCAAGAGACCCAGTACTTC. Translation: CASTHAVQETQYF.

This clonotype came up many times. This chain uses TRBV9 with TRBJ2-1; D gene unclear. This CDR3 contains 14 residues. V shed 0 bases and J shed 8 bases, with 12 bases lying between them. Germline CDR1 SGDLS, CDR2 YYNGEE. The CDR3 nucleotides read TGTGCCAGCAGCGTAGGGTGGGGTGAGGATGAGCAGTTCTTC. Residues: CASSVGWGEDEQFF.

The sample holds many counts of this clonotype. This chain uses TRBV28 with TRBJ1-1, with D unclear. The CDR3 covers 15 residues. Trimming pared 2 bases from V and 0 bases from J, leaving 10 bases between. In germline, CDR1 is MDHEN, CDR2 SYDVKM. For the CDR3, the DNA is TGTGCCAGCAGTTTAGGAGGGTGGGTGAACACTGAAGCTTTCTTT. Encoded protein: CASSLGGWVNTEAFF. Using reference TRBV28 and TRBJ1-1 for the parts outside the CDR3, the full variable domain is DVKVTQSSRYLVKRTGEKVFLECVQDMDHENMFWYRQDPGLGLRLIYFSYDVKMKEKGDIPEGYSVSREKKERFSLILESASTNQTSMYLCASSLGGWVNTEAFFGQGTRLTVV.

The table lists this clonotype with many counts. The chain combines TRBV21-1 with TRBJ1-2; TRBD1, as called in the table, went unchecked against the DNA. TRBV21-1 is shown as a pseudogene. This CDR3 contains 17 residues. CDR3 nucleotide sequence: TGTGCCAGCACCCTATGGGGACACAAGGCCTCTCTGTGTGGCTACACCTTC. It encodes CASTLWGHKASLCGYTF.

This clonotype was observed at least ten times. The V and J genes are TRBV28 and TRBJ1-1; D unresolved. The CDR3 is 15 amino acids. With 6 bases removed from V and 1 base from J, the gap between germline ends came to 15 bases. The V gene's germline CDR1 is MDHEN and CDR2 SYDVKM. Here the CDR3 DNA reads TGTGCCAGCAGGCCCCCCCTTCATTGGAACACTGAAGCTTTCTTT. This sequence encodes CASRPPLHWNTEAFF.

Worth noting for this clonotype: A much larger clone lies a single base off, so this may be a read error. The chain carries TRBV7-6 and TRBJ2-1; 13 nucleotides line up with TRBD2. Per the germline V gene, CDR1 is SGHVS and CDR2 is FNYEAQ. Trimming cost V 3 bases and J 8 bases; bases outside gene matches: 4. The CDR3 contains 15 residues. The CDR3 DNA follows: TGTGCCAGCAGCTTCGGGACTAGCGGGATTGATGAGCAGTTCTTC. Its translation is CASSFGTSGIDEQFF.

This clonotype was picked up many times. V and J are TRBV11-1 and TRBJ2-6, with D possibly being TRBD1 or TRBD2 (5 bases each). The CDR3 runs to 19 residues. From germline, CDR1 is SGHAT and CDR2 FQDESV (reference sequence). The ends were cut back, 5 bases at V and 2 bases at J, with 22 bases in the middle. The CDR3 reads CASSPKTGTRGAGANVLTF. The CDR3 DNA follows: TGTGCCAGCAGCCCAAAAACCGGGACGAGAGGCGCTGGGGCCAACGTCCTGACTTTC.